The present entry profiles one T cell receptor beta chain with its context. The sample belongs to a study of blood T cell repertoires in COVID-19. In the authors' methods: Estimates of nucleated cell counts were drawn from the amplification of reference gene primers. Assay: immunoSEQ multiplex PCR; the TCRdb copy retains only in-frame clones and omits some. V, J and clone size are those of that table, while D and trimming were read from the DNA. The table lists around 150,000 clones, more than 80% of them singletons. Germline V gene data show CDR1 as SGHTA and CDR2 as FQGNSA. The V end was cut by 1 base, the J end by 5 bases, with 12 bases between. This CDR3 spans 14 amino acids.

Input material: peripheral blood. The chain links TRBV7-2 to TRBJ2-7; possibly TRBD2 for D (6 bases). This sequence originates from a man in his fifties or sixties with acute or convalescent COVID-19. The CDR3 nucleotides are TGTGCCAGCAGCTTAGATGGGGGGTCTAACGAGCAGTACTTC. Encoded protein: CASSLDGGSNEQYF.